A selection of T cell receptor beta chains follows, all from one sample in a study of Graves' ophthalmopathy and Graves' hyperthyroidism. TCRdb re-called the multiplex PCR reads through MiXCR, storing one row per CDR3 protein. The data show 1 million to 1.3 million distinct CDR3 sequences, 35% to 45% seen once. Sequenced material: peripheral blood or thyroid tissue (not recorded which). These receptors all stem from an adult man with Graves' hyperthyroidism. Each CDR3 is given with its conserved first and last residue. The D gene is left open where the match is weak. The size entry is marked missing in some rows and otherwise reads once, few, many or a size class.

>NA|TRBV11-2|TRBD2|TRBJ2-5
TGTGCCAGCAGCCGACCAGGGACTAGCCAAGAGACCCAGTACTTC
CASSRPGTSQETQYF
>NA|TRBV7-6|TRBD1|TRBJ2-7
TGTGCCAGCAGCTCCGGACAGGGAGGTTGGTACGAGCAGTACTTC
CASSSGQGGWYEQYF
>few|TRBV27|TRBD1|TRBJ2-7
TGTGCCGGCTGGATAGGGACAGAGCTTACCTACGAGCAGTACTTC
CAGWIGTELTYEQYF
>NA|TRBV20-1|TRBD1|TRBJ2-5
TGCAGTGCTAGAAGGGACAGGATGGGGGAGACCCAGTACTTC
CSARRDRMGETQYF
>NA|TRBV3-1|TRBD2|TRBJ2-5
TGTGCCAGCAGCCAAGTAAGGAGCGGACTAGCGGTCCAAGAGACCCAGTACTTC
CASSQVRSGLAVQETQYF
>NA|TRBV15|NA|TRBJ1-5
TGTGCCACCCGGGCAGGCAATCAGCCCCAGCATTTT
CATRAGNQPQHF
>NA|TRBV30|NA|TRBJ1-5
TGTGCCTGGGGAAGGGGGTACAATCAGCCCCAGCATTTT
CAWGRGYNQPQHF
>NA|TRBV19|NA|TRBJ2-2
TGTGCCAGCAGTTACTCCGGGTTCACCGGGGAGCTGTTTTTT
CASSYSGFTGELFF
>NA|TRBV10-2|NA|TRBJ2-6
TGCGCCAGCAGTGGGTCGTCGGGACGAGCCTCTGGGGCCAACGTCCTGACTTTC
CASSGSSGRASGANVLTF
>many|TRBV25-1|NA|TRBJ2-5
TGTGCCAGCAGTGGCCCCTCAGGGGGAGGGGCAGAGACCCAGTACTTC
CASSGPSGGGAETQYF
>few|TRBV20-1|NA|TRBJ2-7
TGCAGTGCAGGGAAGGCAGGGCCCTACGAGCAGTACTTC
CSAGKAGPYEQYF
>many|TRBV7-2|NA|TRBJ2-6
TGTGCCAGCAGTTCGGACCAGGGGCTTTCGGGGGCCAACGTCCTGACTTTC
CASSSDQGLSGANVLTF
>many|TRBV29-1|NA|TRBJ1-1
TGCAGCGTTGGGCCCCTATTTGGGATGAACACTGAAGCTTTCTTT
CSVGPLFGMNTEAFF
>NA|TRBV10-3|NA|TRBJ1-4
TGTGCCATCAGTGCCCGGGACTCCCTTGAAAAACTGTTTTTT
CAISARDSLEKLFF
>many|TRBV9|NA|TRBJ1-5
TGTGCCAGCAGCGTAGGTTCGGGCCATCCCCAGCATTTT
CASSVGSGHPQHF
>NA|TRBV2|NA|TRBJ1-2
TGTGCCAGCAGGGATCAGGGGTACACCTTC
CASRDQGYTF
>NA|TRBV12-3/TRBV12-4|TRBD1|TRBJ1-2
TGTGCCAGCACCAACCCAGGACTTGGACAGGAGCGGGGCTACACCTTC
CASTNPGLGQERGYTF
>NA|TRBV2|NA|TRBJ2-2
TGTGCCAGCAGCGGACATACAGGGGGACTAACGATGGCCGGGGAGCTGTTTTTT
CASSGHTGGLTMAGELFF
>many|TRBV19|NA|TRBJ1-5
TGTGCCAGTAGACCTTCCTGGGATGTGGAAAAAAGCAATCAGCCCCAGCATTTT
CASRPSWDVEKSNQPQHF
>NA|TRBV25-1|NA|TRBJ1-6
TGTGCCAGCAGTCCCCAATTAACGGGGCCACCCCTCCACTTT
CASSPQLTGPPLHF
>many|TRBV9|TRBD2|TRBJ2-5
TGTGCCAGCAGCGTCGGTAGCGGGACCCAAGAGACCCAGTACTTC
CASSVGSGTQETQYF
>many|TRBV10-3|TRBD2|TRBJ2-2
TGTGCCATCAGTGCCGGGACTAGCGGTCTCACCGGGGAGCTGTTTTTT
CAISAGTSGLTGELFF
>many|TRBV12-3/TRBV12-4|NA|TRBJ2-5
TGTGCCAGCACCAACGCTGAGACCCAGTACTTC
CASTNAETQYF
>many|TRBV2|NA|TRBJ1-1
TGTGCCATCGCACTAGACGGACTTAACACTGAAGCTTTCTTT
CAIALDGLNTEAFF
>many|TRBV5-8|NA|TRBJ1-2
TGTGCCAGCAGTCCAGACAGGTTCGGCTACACCTTC
CASSPDRFGYTF
>NA|TRBV29-1|NA|TRBJ2-7
TGCAGCGTTGAGGGCAGGGAATCCTACGAGCAGTACTTC
CSVEGRESYEQYF
>few|TRBV27|TRBD1|TRBJ1-6
TGTGCCAGCAGTCTAACCCATGACAGGGTCTCGTCACCCCTCCACTTT
CASSLTHDRVSSPLHF
>many|TRBV10-3|TRBD1|TRBJ1-1
TGTGCCATCAAGGGCAGCGGACAGGGCATGAACACTGAAGCTTTCTTT
CAIKGSGQGMNTEAFF
>many|TRBV29-1|TRBD1|TRBJ2-7
TGCAGTGCTGGGACAGGGAGCTCCTACGAGCAGTACTTC
CSAGTGSSYEQYF
>NA|TRBV7-9|TRBD2|TRBJ2-7
TGTGCCAGCAGCCAAGCAGGCGATAGCGGGAGGGGGGGACAGTACTTC
CASSQAGDSGRGGQYF
>few|TRBV4-1|TRBD1|TRBJ2-7
TGCGCCAGCAGCCAAGAGGGTATCGCAGGGGGCCCCAACGAGCAGTACTTC
CASSQEGIAGGPNEQYF
>many|TRBV2|TRBD2|TRBJ2-2
TGTGCCAGCACTAGCGGGAGAAGCACCGGGGAGCTGTTTTTT
CASTSGRSTGELFF
>NA|TRBV3-1|TRBD1|TRBJ1-5
TGTGCCAGCAGCCAAGATGCACAGGGGTTTCAGCCCCAGCATTTT
CASSQDAQGFQPQHF
>few|TRBV5-1|TRBD1|TRBJ1-4
TGCGCCAGCAGCATGGACAGGAGTTATGAAAAACTGTTTTTT
CASSMDRSYEKLFF
>NA|TRBV7-3|NA|TRBJ1-2
TGTGCCAGCAGCTTAAACGGGGGCTGTGGCTACACCTTC
CASSLNGGCGYTF
>few|TRBV12-3/TRBV12-4|NA|TRBJ2-2
TGTGCCAGCAGTTCGGGACATCTAGGCGCCGGGGAGCTGTTTTTT
CASSSGHLGAGELFF
>many|TRBV11-2|NA|TRBJ2-7
TGTGCCAGCAGCCCCCTGGGGTTTGCCTACGAGCAGTACTTC
CASSPLGFAYEQYF
>many|TRBV7-2|NA|TRBJ2-2
TGTGCCAGCAGCTTAGCACGGGGCGCCGGGGAGCTGTTTTTT
CASSLARGAGELFF
>few|TRBV12-3/TRBV12-4|NA|TRBJ1-1
TGTGCCAGCATCAGACAGTTAAACACTGAAGCTTTCTTT
CASIRQLNTEAFF
>NA|TRBV20-1|NA|TRBJ2-7
TGCAGTGCTAGAGAGGTGTGGCAGGTTAGCGAGCAGTACTTC
CSAREVWQVSEQYF
>few|TRBV12-3/TRBV12-4|NA|TRBJ1-5
TGTGCCAGCACTCACAGGGACAATCAGCCCCAGCATTTT
CASTHRDNQPQHF